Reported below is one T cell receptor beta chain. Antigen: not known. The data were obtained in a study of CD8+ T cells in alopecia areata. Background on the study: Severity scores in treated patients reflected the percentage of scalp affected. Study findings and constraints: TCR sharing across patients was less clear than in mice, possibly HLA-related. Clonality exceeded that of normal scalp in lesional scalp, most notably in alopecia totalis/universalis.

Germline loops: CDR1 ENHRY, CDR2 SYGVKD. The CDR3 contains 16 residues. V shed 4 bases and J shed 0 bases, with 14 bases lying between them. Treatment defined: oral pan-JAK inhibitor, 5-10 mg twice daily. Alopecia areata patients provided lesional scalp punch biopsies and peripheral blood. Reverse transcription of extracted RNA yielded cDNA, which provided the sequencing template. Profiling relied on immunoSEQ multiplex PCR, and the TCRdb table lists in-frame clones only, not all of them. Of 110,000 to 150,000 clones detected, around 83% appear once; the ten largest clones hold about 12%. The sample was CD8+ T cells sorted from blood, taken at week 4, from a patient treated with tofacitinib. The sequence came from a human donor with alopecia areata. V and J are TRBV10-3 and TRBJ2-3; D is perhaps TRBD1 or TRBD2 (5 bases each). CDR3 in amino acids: CAISVRESISTDTQYF. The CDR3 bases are TGTGCCATCAGTGTCAGGGAGAGTATTAGCACAGATACGCAGTATTTT.